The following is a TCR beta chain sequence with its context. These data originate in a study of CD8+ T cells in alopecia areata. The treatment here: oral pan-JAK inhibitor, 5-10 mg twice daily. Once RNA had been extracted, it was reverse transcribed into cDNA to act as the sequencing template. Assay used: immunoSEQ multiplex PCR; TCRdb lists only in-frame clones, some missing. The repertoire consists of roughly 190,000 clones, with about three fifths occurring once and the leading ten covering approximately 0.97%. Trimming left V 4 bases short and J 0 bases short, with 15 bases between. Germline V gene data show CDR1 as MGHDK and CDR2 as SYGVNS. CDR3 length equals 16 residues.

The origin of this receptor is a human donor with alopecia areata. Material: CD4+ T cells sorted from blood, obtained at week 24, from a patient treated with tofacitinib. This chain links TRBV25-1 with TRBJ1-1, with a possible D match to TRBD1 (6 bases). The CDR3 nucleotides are TGTGCCAGCAGTGGGATACAGGGAGTTGTGAACACTGAAGCTTTCTTT. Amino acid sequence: CASSGIQGVVNTEAFF.